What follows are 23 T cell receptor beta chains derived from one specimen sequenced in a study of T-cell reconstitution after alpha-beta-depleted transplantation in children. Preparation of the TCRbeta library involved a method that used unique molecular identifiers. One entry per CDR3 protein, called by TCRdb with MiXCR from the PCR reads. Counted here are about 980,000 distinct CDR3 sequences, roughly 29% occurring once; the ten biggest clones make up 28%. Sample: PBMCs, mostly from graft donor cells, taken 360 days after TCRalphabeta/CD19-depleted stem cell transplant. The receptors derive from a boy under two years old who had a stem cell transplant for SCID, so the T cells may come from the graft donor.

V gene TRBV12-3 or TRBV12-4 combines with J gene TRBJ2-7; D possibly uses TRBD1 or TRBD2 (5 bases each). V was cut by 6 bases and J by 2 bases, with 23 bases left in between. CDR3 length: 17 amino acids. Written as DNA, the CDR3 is TGTGCCAGCAGCCTCGGGACGCGGACCGGTCTTGCCTACGAGCAGTACTTC. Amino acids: CASSLGTRTGLAYEQYF.

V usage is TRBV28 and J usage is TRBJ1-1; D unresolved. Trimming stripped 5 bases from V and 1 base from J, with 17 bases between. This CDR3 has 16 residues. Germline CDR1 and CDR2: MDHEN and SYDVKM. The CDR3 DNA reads TGTGCCAGCAGTCTACTACCAATTGTCGGGAACACTGAAGCTTTCTTT. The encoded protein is CASSLLPIVGNTEAFF.

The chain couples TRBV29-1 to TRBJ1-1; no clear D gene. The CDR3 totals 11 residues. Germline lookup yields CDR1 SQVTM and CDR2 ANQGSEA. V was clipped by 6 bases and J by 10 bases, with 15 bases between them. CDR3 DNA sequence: TGCAGCGTCCCCGGAAGGGTGGGAGCTTTCTTT. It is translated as CSVPGRVGAFF.

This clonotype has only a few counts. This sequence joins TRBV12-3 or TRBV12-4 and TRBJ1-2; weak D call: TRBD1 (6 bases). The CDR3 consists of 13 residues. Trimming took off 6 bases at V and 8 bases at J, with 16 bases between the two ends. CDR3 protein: CASREAGVDGYTF. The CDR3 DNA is TGTGCCAGCAGGGAGGCAGGGGTAGACGGCTACACCTTC.

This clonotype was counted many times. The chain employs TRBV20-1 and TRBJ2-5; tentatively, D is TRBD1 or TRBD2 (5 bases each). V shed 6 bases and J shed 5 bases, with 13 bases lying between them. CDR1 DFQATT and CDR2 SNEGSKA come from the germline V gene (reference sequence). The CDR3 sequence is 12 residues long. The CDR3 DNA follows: TGCAGTGCCTCCGGGACGGGGGAGACCCAGTACTTC. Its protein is CSASGTGETQYF.

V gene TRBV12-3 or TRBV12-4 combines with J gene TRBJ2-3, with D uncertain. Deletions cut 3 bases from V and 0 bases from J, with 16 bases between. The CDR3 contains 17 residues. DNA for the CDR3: TGTGCCAGCAGTTTGGGAACTACGACGATAAGCACAGATACGCAGTATTTT. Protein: CASSLGTTTISTDTQYF.

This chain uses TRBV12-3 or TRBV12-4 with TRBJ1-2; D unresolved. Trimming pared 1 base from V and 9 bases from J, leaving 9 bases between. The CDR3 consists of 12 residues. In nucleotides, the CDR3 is TGTGCCAGCAGTTTAGGGGAATCGAGCTACACCTTC. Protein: CASSLGESSYTF.

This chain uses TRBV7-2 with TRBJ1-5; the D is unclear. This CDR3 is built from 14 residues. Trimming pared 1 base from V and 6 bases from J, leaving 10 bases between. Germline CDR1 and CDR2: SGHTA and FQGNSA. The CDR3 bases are TGTGCCAGCAGCTTAGTGGGTATCGGTCAGCCCCAGCATTTT. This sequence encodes CASSLVGIGQPQHF.

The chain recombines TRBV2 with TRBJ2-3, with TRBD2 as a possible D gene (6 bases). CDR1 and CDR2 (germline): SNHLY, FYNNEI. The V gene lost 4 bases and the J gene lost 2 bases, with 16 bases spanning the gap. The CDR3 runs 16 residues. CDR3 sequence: CASSATGVGVTDTQYF. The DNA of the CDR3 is TGTGCCAGCAGTGCGACGGGGGTTGGGGTCACAGATACGCAGTATTTT.

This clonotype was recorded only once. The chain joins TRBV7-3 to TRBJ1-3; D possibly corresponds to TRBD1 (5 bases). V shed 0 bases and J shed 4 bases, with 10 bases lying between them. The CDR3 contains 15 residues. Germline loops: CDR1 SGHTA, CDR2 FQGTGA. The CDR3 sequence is CASSLTGATGNTIYF. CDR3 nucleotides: TGTGCCAGCAGCTTAACAGGGGCAACGGGAAACACCATATATTTT. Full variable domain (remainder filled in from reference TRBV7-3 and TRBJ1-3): GAGVSQTPSNKVTEKGKYVELRCDPISGHTALYWYRQSLGQGPEFLIYFQGTGAADDSGLPNDRFFAVRPEGSVSTLKIQRTERGDSAVYLCASSLTGATGNTIYFGEGSWLTVV.

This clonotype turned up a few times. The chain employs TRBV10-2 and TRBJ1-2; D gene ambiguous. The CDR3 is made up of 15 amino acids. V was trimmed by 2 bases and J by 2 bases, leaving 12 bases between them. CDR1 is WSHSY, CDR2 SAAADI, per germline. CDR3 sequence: CASSELEGRNYGYTF. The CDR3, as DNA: TGCGCCAGCAGTGAGCTAGAGGGTAGAAACTATGGCTACACCTTC.

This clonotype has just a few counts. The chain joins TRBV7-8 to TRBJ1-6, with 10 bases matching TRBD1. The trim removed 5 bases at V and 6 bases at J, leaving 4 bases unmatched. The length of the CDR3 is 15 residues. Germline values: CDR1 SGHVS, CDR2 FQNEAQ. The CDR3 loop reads CASSNRDRGNSPLHF. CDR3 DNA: TGTGCCAGCAGCAACCGGGACAGGGGTAATTCACCCCTCCACTTT. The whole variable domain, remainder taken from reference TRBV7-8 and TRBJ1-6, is GAGVSQSPRYKVAKRGQDVALRCDPISGHVSLFWYQQALGQGPEFLTYFQNEAQLDKSGLPSDRFFAERPEGSVSTLKIQRTQQEDSAVYLCASSNRDRGNSPLHFGNGTRLTVT.

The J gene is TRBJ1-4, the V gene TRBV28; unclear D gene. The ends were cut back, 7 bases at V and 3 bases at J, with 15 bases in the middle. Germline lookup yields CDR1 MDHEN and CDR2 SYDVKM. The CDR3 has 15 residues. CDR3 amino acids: CASTLSPNPNEKLFF. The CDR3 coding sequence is TGTGCCAGCACCCTATCACCCAACCCTAATGAAAAACTGTTTTTT.

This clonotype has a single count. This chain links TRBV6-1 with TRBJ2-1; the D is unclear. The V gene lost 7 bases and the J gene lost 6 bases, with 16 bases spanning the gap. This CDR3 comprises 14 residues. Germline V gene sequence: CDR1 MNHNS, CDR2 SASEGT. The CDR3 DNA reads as TGTGCCAGCAATGCAGGATTAGTGGTCAATGAGCAGTTCTTC. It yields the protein CASNAGLVVNEQFF.

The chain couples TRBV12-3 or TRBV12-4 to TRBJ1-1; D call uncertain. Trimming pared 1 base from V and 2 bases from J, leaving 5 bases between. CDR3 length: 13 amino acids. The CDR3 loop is CASSLDSNTEAFF. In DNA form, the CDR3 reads TGTGCCAGCAGTTTAGACTCCAACACTGAAGCTTTCTTT.

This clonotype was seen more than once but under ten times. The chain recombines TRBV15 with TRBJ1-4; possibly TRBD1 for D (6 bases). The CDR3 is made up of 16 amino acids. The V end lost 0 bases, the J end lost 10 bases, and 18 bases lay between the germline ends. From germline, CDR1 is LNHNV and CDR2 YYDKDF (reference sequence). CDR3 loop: CATSRDIPGGYGKLFF. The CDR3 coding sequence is TGTGCCACCAGCAGAGATATCCCCGGGGGCTATGGAAAACTGTTTTTT.

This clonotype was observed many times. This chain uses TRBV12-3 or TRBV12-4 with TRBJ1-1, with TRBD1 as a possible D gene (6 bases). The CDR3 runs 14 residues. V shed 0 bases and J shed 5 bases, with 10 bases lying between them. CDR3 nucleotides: TGTGCCAGCAGTTTAGCACAGGGAGTTACTGAAGCTTTCTTT. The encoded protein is CASSLAQGVTEAFF.

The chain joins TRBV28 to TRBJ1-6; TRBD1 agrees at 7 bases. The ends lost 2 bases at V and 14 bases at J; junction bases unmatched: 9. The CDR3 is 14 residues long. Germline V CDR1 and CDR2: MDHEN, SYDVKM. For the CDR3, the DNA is TGTGCCAGCAGTTTAATACAGGGGAGGGATTCCCTCCACTTT. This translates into CASSLIQGRDSLHF.

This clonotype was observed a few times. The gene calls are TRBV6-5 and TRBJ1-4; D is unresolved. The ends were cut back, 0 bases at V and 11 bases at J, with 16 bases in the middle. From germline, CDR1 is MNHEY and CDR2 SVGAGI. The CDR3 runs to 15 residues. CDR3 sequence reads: CASSYSPGGVGKLFF. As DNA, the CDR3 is TGTGCCAGCAGTTACTCCCCGGGCGGAGTTGGGAAACTGTTTTTT.

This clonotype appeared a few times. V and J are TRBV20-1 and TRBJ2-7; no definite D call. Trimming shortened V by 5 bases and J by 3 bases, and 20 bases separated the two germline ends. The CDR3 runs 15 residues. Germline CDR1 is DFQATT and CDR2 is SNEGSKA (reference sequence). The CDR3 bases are TGCAGTGCTGCCCTGGCCCAGCTTTCCTTCTACGAGCAGTACTTC. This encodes CSAALAQLSFYEQYF.

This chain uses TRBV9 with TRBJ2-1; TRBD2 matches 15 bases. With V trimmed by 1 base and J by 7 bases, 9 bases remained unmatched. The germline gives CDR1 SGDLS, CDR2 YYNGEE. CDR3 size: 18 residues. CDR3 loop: CASSVSGLAGGLRNEQFF. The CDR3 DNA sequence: TGTGCCAGCAGCGTATCCGGACTAGCGGGGGGGCTCAGGAATGAGCAGTTCTTC. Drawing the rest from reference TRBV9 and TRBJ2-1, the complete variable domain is DSGVTQTPKHLITATGQRVTLRCSPRSGDLSVYWYQQSLDQGLQFLIQYYNGEERAKGNILERFSAQQFPDLHSELNLSSLELGDSALYFCASSVSGLAGGLRNEQFFGPGTRLTVL.

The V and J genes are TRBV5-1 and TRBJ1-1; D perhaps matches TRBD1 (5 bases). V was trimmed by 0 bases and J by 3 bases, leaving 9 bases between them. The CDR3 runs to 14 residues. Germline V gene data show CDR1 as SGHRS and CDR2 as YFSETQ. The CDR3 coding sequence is TGCGCCAGCAGCTTGGCCGGGGGGGACACTGAAGCTTTCTTT. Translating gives CASSLAGGDTEAFF.

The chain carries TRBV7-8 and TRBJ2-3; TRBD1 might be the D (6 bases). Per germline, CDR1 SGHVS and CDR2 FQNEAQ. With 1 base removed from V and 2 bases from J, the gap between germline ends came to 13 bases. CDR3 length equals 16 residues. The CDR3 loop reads CASSLGTGLYTDTQYF. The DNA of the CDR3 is TGTGCCAGCAGCTTAGGCACAGGGCTATACACAGATACGCAGTATTTT. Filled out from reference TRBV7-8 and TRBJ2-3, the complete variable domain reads GAGVSQSPRYKVAKRGQDVALRCDPISGHVSLFWYQQALGQGPEFLTYFQNEAQLDKSGLPSDRFFAERPEGSVSTLKIQRTQQEDSAVYLCASSLGTGLYTDTQYFGPGTRLTVL.